One and the same sample provided the 26 T cell receptor beta chains below, sequenced in a study of blood T cell repertoires in COVID-19. Measured with immunoSEQ multiplex PCR; TCRdb has only the in-frame clones, and not every one. The profile shows about 190,000 clones, less than 90% of them singletons. Specimen: peripheral blood. These TCRs come from a human donor in a cohort sampled during active COVID-19.

V usage is TRBV4-2 and J usage is TRBJ2-4; TRBD1 matches at 10 bases. CDR1 LGHNA and CDR2 YNFKEQ come from the germline V gene. CDR3 size: 20 residues. The trim removed 1 base at V and 1 base at J, leaving 13 bases unmatched. CDR3 region: CASSQGPGQGNGGAKNIQYF. CDR3 nucleotides: TGTGCCAGCAGCCAAGGCCCGGGACAGGGGAATGGGGGGGCCAAAAACATTCAGTACTTC.

This chain connects TRBV6-1 to TRBJ1-5; 9 bases agree with TRBD1. CDR3 size: 16 residues. J gave up 1 base and V 1 base, and 2 bases lay outside the gene matches. Germline CDR1 MNHNS, CDR2 SASEGT. CDR3 bases: TGTGCCAGCAGTGAAGTGGACAGGGGAAGCAATCAGCCCCAGCATTTT. This sequence encodes CASSEVDRGSNQPQHF.

The rearrangement uses TRBV5-5 and TRBJ1-5; TRBD1 matches at 8 bases. CDR1 is SGHKS, CDR2 YYEKEE, per germline (reference sequence). CDR3 length: 17 residues. With 3 bases clipped from V and 2 bases from J, the junction kept 10 bases outside the gene matches. This CDR3 is CASSWEHRGDGNQPQHF. In DNA form, the CDR3 reads TGTGCCAGCAGCTGGGAGCACAGGGGGGATGGCAATCAGCCCCAGCATTTT.

This clone was seen a few times. The germline gene is not matched at one end of the junction; a read error may be the cause. The chain combines TRBV19 with TRBJ1-6; TRBD1 agrees at 9 bases. The CDR3 is made up of 14 amino acids. The germline gives CDR1 LNHDA, CDR2 SQIVND (reference sequence). The CDR3 loop is CASNIQGARSPLHF. DNA for the CDR3: TGTGCCAGTAATATACAGGGGGCGAGGTCACCCCTCCACTTT.

This rearrangement joins TRBV12-3 or TRBV12-4 to TRBJ1-1; weak D call: TRBD1 (5 bases). This CDR3 region has 12 residues. The ends were cut back, 6 bases at V and 5 bases at J, with 10 bases in the middle. The CDR3 nucleotides read TGTGCCAGCAGAAGGGGCTTTACTGAAGCTTTCTTT. Translated: CASRRGFTEAFF.

The V gene is TRBV3-1 (or the pseudogene TRBV3-2), the J gene TRBJ1-6; 8 bases line up with TRBD1. The germline CDR1 and CDR2 sequences are LGHDT and YNNKEL (reference sequence). This CDR3 has 15 amino acids. V trimming: 1 base; J trimming: 9 bases; junction bases outside the gene matches: 5. The CDR3 is CASSQVNRGFSPLHF. The DNA of the CDR3 is TGTGCCAGCAGCCAAGTCAACAGGGGGTTTTCACCCCTCCACTTT.

This clone was recorded once. The chain uses TRBV5-4 and TRBJ2-1; 8 positions match TRBD2. V dropped 0 bases and J dropped 15; count of bases not matched to a gene: 5. CDR1 SGHNT and CDR2 YYREEE come from the germline V gene (reference sequence). The length of the CDR3 is 12 residues. The CDR3 loop reads CASSLDGRGSFF. In DNA, the CDR3 is TGTGCCAGCAGCTTGGACGGGAGGGGCTCGTTCTTC.

This clone was recorded once. This chain uses TRBV19 with TRBJ2-2, with TRBD2 matching 8 bases. The CDR3 totals 15 residues. Germline-derived CDR1 and CDR2 are LNHDA and SQIVND (reference sequence). After removal of 9 bases from V and 6 bases from J, the junction contained 12 bases not matched to a gene. CDR3 bases: TGTGCCAGCAAACCGGGACTAGTTTCCCCCGGGGAGCTGTTTTTT. It translates to CASKPGLVSPGELFF.

This chain links TRBV6-5 with TRBJ1-2; TRBD1 might be the D (5 bases). The V gene's germline CDR1 is MNHEY and CDR2 SVGAGI. The CDR3 is 14 amino acids. Trimming left V 2 bases short and J 8 bases short, with 15 bases between. The CDR3 bases are TGTGCCAGCAGTTACGGGAGGCAGGCAGGGGGCTACACCTTC. It yields the protein CASSYGRQAGGYTF.

The gene calls are TRBV5-6 and TRBJ1-1; D gene ambiguous. The V gene's germline CDR1 is SGHDT and CDR2 YYEEEE. V gave up 4 bases and J gave up 5 bases, with 15 bases separating them. The CDR3 length is 14 residues. CDR3 in DNA: TGTGCCAGCAGCGCACTACCCTCATGGACTGAAGCTTTCTTT. Its translation is CASSALPSWTEAFF.

There are a few counts of this clone. The chain links TRBV19 to TRBJ2-1, with 10 bases that match TRBD2. Germline values: CDR1 LNHDA, CDR2 SQIVND (reference sequence). The ends lost 5 bases at V and 7 bases at J; junction bases unmatched: 8. The CDR3 totals 15 residues. The CDR3 coding sequence is TGTGCCAGTAGTCTGAGCGGGGGGGCCGATAATGAGCAGTTCTTC. It yields the protein CASSLSGGADNEQFF. Supplemented by reference TRBV19 and TRBJ2-1, the full variable domain reads DGGITQSPKYLFRKEGQNVTLSCEQNLNHDAMYWYRQDPGQGLRLIYYSQIVNDFQKGDIAEGYSVSREKKESFPLTVTSAQKNPTAFYLCASSLSGGADNEQFFGPGTRLTVL.

This clone has more than one count but fewer than ten. The chain joins TRBV9 to TRBJ1-2; 7 nucleotides match TRBD1. Germline CDR1 SGDLS, CDR2 YYNGEE. The CDR3 extends over 15 amino acids. Unmatched junction bases numbered 7, after V lost 4 bases and J lost 1 base. CDR3 region: CASSYEGQHNYGYTF. As DNA, the CDR3 is TGTGCCAGCAGCTACGAGGGACAGCATAACTATGGCTACACCTTC.

The chain links TRBV19 to TRBJ1-5; 7 positions match TRBD1. Germline V gene sequence: CDR1 LNHDA, CDR2 SQIVND (reference sequence). There are 14 residues in the CDR3. J gave up 3 bases and V 7 bases, and 6 bases lay outside the gene matches. This CDR3 reads CASTPTGVNQPQHF. The CDR3 nucleotides read TGTGCCAGTACACCCACAGGGGTCAATCAGCCCCAGCATTTT.

This clone has a handful of counts. This sample also contains other DNA sequences that code for the same CDR3. This CDR3 reads CSVAGAGGYTF. CDR3 sequence (DNA): TGCAGCGTTGCTGGCGCGGGGGGCTACACCTTC. This rearrangement joins TRBV29-1 to TRBJ1-2; no reliable D call. The CDR3 spans 11 residues. V dropped 4 bases and J dropped 8 bases, with 11 bases sitting between them. From germline, CDR1 is SQVTM and CDR2 ANQGSEA.

This chain uses TRBV7-2 with TRBJ2-1, with D maybe TRBD2 (5 bases). CDR1 SGHTA and CDR2 FQGNSA come from the germline V gene. The CDR3 totals 13 residues. V lost 1 base, J lost 9 bases, and 10 bases lay in between. The CDR3 sequence: CASSLVRGPEQFF. The CDR3 region has the DNA TGTGCCAGCAGCTTAGTACGGGGTCCTGAGCAGTTCTTC. The variable domain in full, completed from reference TRBV7-2 and TRBJ2-1, reads GAGVSQSPSNKVTEKGKDVELRCDPISGHTALYWYRQSLGQGLEFLIYFQGNSAPDKSGLPSDRFSAERTGGSVSTLTIQRTQQEDSAVYLCASSLVRGPEQFFGPGTRLTVL.

This clone came up a few times. The chain combines TRBV6-5 with TRBJ1-4, with D maybe TRBD1 (5 bases). V was trimmed by 4 bases and J by 8 bases, leaving 11 bases between them. In germline, CDR1 is MNHEY, CDR2 SVGAGI. CDR3 length: 13 residues. Here the CDR3 reads CASSLTAYEKLFF. CDR3 coding DNA: TGTGCCAGCAGTTTGACAGCTTACGAAAAACTGTTTTTT.

In its sample, this clone was seen once. The J gene is TRBJ1-1, the V gene TRBV27; D gene ambiguous. The CDR3 extends over 17 amino acids. Between the trimmed V and J ends, which lost 3 bases and 1 base, there was a span of 18 bases. CDR1 and CDR2 from the germline V gene are MNHEY and SMNVEV (reference sequence). CDR3 DNA sequence: TGTGCCAGCAGTTTTCTCGGTACCGGAGGGAAGAACACTGAAGCTTTCTTT. Encoded protein: CASSFLGTGGKNTEAFF.

The rearrangement links TRBV10-3 to TRBJ1-1, with a weak D call TRBD1 (6 bases). V was shortened by 2 bases and J by 2 bases, with 12 bases between the two germline ends. Germline CDR1 is ENHRY and CDR2 is SYGVKD. The CDR3 contains 15 residues. As DNA, the CDR3 is TGTGCCATCAGTGAGGACAGGAAGGGAAACACTGAAGCTTTCTTT. It is translated as CAISEDRKGNTEAFF.

This chain links TRBV10-3 with TRBJ1-5; TRBD1 matches 7 bases. V gave up 10 bases and J gave up 5 bases; unmatched junction bases: 8. The CDR3 contains 13 residues. Germline values: CDR1 ENHRY, CDR2 SYGVKD. CDR3 in amino acids: CATKGAGDQPQHF. The DNA of the CDR3 is TGTGCCACTAAGGGGGCGGGCGATCAGCCCCAGCATTTT.

This clone was seen once. The rearrangement links TRBV19 to TRBJ2-2; TRBD2 aligns across 8 bases. The J segment lost 4 bases and the V segment lost 7 bases, leaving 5 bases of the junction unmatched. This CDR3 is 14 amino acids long. CDR1 is LNHDA and CDR2 is SQIVND in the germline V gene (reference sequence). This CDR3 is CASTSGGGTGELFF. DNA of the CDR3: TGTGCCAGTACGTCCGGGGGGGGCACCGGGGAGCTGTTTTTT.

The chain links TRBV18 to TRBJ2-7; the D is unclear. The CDR3 is made up of 16 amino acids. Germline loops: CDR1 KGHSH, CDR2 LQKENI. V lost 3 bases to trimming and J lost 3 bases, with 18 bases between them. The CDR3 is CASSPLRVGTNYEQYF. CDR3 DNA: TGTGCCAGCTCACCTCTTCGGGTAGGCACCAACTACGAGCAGTACTTC.

The rearrangement uses TRBV5-1 and TRBJ2-6; D is uncertain. This CDR3 spans 18 amino acids. Germline loops: CDR1 SGHRS, CDR2 YFSETQ. Trimming removed 4 bases at V and 0 bases at J, with 17 bases between. Here the CDR3 DNA reads TGCGCCAGCAGCCATTACCCCGGAGATTCCTCTGGGGCCAACGTCCTGACTTTC. It is translated as CASSHYPGDSSGANVLTF.

The table lists this clone with a count of one. The DNA of the CDR3 is TGTGCCAGCAGCTTAGTGGCAGGAATTGGAAAACTGTTTTTT. Its protein product is CASSLVAGIGKLFF. The chain couples TRBV7-9 to TRBJ1-4, with D unclear. This CDR3 comprises 14 residues. V was pared by 1 base and J by 10 bases, with 13 bases between. Germline V CDR1 and CDR2: SEHNR, FQNEAQ (reference sequence).

The J gene is TRBJ2-5, the V gene TRBV11-2, with 9 bases lining up with TRBD1. Trimming cost V 1 base and J 4 bases; bases outside gene matches: 7. The V gene's germline CDR1 is SGHAT and CDR2 FQNNGV. The CDR3 is made up of 16 amino acids. This chain's CDR3 is CASSLVNRGLVETQYF. CDR3 nucleotide sequence: TGTGCCAGCAGCTTAGTAAACAGGGGGCTAGTAGAGACCCAGTACTTC.

The rearrangement links TRBV6-5 to TRBJ2-1, with TRBD1 identical over 7 bases. Germline values: CDR1 MNHEY, CDR2 SVGAGI. After removal of 6 bases from V and 7 bases from J, the junction contained 3 bases not matched to a gene. The CDR3 length is 12 residues. CDR3 DNA sequence: TGTGCCAGCAGGACAGGGTTGAATGAGCAGTTCTTC. This codes for CASRTGLNEQFF.

The rearrangement uses TRBV18 and TRBJ1-5; D call uncertain. The CDR3 runs to 15 residues. Germline V CDR1 and CDR2: KGHSH, LQKENI. V dropped 3 bases and J dropped 4 bases, with 13 bases sitting between them. CDR3 nucleotide sequence: TGTGCCAGCTCACCGTCGGTAGAAGCAAATCAGCCCCAGCATTTT. Protein sequence: CASSPSVEANQPQHF. Full variable domain (remainder filled in from reference TRBV18 and TRBJ1-5): NAGVMQNPRHLVRRRGQEARLRCSPMKGHSHVYWYRQLPEEGLKFMVYLQKENIIDESGMPKERFSAEFPKEGPSILRIQQVVRGDSAAYFCASSPSVEANQPQHFGDGTRLSIL.